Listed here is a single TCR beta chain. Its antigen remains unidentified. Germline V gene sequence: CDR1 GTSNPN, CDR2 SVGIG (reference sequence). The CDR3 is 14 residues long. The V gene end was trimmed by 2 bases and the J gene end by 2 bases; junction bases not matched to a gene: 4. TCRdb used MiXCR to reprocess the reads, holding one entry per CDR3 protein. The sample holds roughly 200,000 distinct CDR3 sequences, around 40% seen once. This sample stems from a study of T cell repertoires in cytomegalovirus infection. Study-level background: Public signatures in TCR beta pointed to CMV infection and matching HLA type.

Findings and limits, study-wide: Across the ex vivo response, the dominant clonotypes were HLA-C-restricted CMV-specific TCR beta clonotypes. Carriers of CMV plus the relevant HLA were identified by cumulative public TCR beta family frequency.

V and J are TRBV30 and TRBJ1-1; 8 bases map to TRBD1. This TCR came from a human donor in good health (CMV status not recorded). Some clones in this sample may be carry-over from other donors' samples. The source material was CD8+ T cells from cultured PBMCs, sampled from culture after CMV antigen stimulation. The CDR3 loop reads CAWSTGQGNTEAFF. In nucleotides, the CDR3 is TGTGCCTGGAGTACTGGACAGGGTAACACTGAAGCTTTCTTT.